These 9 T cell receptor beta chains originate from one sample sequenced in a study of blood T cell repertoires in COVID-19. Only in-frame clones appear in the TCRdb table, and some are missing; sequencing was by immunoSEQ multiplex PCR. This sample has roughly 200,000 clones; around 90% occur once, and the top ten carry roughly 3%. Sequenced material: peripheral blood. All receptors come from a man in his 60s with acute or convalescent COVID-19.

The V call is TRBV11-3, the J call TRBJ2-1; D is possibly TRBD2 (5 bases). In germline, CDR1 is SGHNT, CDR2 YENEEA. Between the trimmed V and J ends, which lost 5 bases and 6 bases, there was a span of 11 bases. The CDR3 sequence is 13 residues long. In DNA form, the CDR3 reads TGTGCCAGCAGCACGGGGATCTCCAATGAGCAGTTCTTC. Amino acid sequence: CASSTGISNEQFF.

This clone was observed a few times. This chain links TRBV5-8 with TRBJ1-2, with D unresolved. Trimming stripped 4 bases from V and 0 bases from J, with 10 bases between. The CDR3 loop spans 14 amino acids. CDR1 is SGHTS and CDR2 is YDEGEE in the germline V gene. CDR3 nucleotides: TGTGCCAGCAGCCCCTTATCGGCTAACTATGGCTACACCTTC. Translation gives CASSPLSANYGYTF.

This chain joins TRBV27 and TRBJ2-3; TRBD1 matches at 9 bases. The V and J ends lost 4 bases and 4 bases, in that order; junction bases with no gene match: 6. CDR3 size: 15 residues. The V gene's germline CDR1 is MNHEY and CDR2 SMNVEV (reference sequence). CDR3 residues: CASSSTGTGSDTQYF. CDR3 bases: TGTGCCAGCAGTTCCACCGGGACAGGGTCAGATACGCAGTATTTT.

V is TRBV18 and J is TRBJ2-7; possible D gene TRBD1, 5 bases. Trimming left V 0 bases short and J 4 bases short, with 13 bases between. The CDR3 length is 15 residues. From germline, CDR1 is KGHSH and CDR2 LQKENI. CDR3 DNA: TGTGCCAGCTCACCACCGAAGGGGCGTCAGTACGAGCAGTACTTC. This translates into CASSPPKGRQYEQYF.

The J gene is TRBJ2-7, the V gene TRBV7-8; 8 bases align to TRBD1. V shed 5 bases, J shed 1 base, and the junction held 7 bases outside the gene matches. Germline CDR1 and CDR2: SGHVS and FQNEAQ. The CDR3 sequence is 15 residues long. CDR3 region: CASSPGQAGSYEQYF. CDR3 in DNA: TGTGCCAGCAGCCCGGGACAGGCGGGGTCCTACGAGCAGTACTTC.

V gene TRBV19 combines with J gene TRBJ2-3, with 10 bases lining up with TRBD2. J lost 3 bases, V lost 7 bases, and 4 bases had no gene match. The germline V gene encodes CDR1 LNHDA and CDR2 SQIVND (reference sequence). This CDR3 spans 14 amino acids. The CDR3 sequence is CASNQAGGTDTQYF. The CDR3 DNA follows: TGTGCCAGTAATCAAGCGGGGGGGACAGATACGCAGTATTTT.

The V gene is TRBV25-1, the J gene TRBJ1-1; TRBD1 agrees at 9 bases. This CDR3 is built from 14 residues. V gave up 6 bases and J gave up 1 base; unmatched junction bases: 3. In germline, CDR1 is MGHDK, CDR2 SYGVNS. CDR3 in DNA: TGTGCCAGCAGCGGACAGGGGAGGAACACTGAAGCTTTCTTT. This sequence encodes CASSGQGRNTEAFF. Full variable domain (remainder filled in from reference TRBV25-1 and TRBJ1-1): EADIYQTPRYLVIGTGKKITLECSQTMGHDKMYWYQQDPGMELHLIHYSYGVNSTEKGDLSSESTVSRIRTEHFPLTLESARPSHTSQYLCASSGQGRNTEAFFGQGTRLTVV.

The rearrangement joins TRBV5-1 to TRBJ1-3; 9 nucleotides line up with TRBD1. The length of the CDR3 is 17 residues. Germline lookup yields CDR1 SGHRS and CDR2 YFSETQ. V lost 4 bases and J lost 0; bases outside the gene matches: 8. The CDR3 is CASSGGDRALSGNTIYF. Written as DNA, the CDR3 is TGCGCCAGCAGCGGCGGGGACAGGGCCCTCTCTGGAAACACCATATATTTT.

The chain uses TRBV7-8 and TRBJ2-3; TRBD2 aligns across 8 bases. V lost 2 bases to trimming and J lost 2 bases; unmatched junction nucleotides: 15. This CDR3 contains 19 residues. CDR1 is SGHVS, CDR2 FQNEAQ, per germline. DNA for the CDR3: TGTGCCAGCAGCTTAAGGGGGGTAATAGCGGGAACCATCACAGATACGCAGTATTTT. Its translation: CASSLRGVIAGTITDTQYF.